Following are 4 T cell receptor beta chains from one sample sequenced in a study of breast tumors, draining lymph nodes, adjacent tissues. MiXCR, applied by TCRdb to the multiplex PCR reads, yields one record per CDR3 protein. Altogether tens of thousands of distinct CDR3 sequences are present, about 60% being singletons, with the ten largest covering 18%. Sequences were obtained from breast tumor tissue. Source of these receptors: a female donor with breast cancer. Some clones in this sample may be carry-over from other donors' samples.

The chain has TRBV7-6 and TRBJ1-6, with TRBD1 matching over 8 bases. In germline, CDR1 is SGHVS, CDR2 FNYEAQ. The CDR3 runs to 14 residues. After removal of 5 bases from V and 6 bases from J, the junction contained 3 bases not matched to a gene. The CDR3 spells CASSRDRSNSPLHF. The CDR3 nucleotides are TGTGCCAGCAGCCGGGACAGGAGTAATTCACCCCTCCACTTT.

The V and J genes are TRBV11-2 and TRBJ1-3; D not certain. Deletions cut 1 base from V and 4 bases from J, with 14 bases between. This CDR3 is 16 amino acids long. CDR1 is SGHAT, CDR2 FQNNGV, per germline. CDR3 sequence (DNA): TGTGCCAGCAGCTTAGGCCCAATCGACGGAGGAAACACCATATATTTT. Translated, it gives CASSLGPIDGGNTIYF.

Worth noting for this clonotype: The junction and the germline gene differ at one end; a read error may be behind it. The chain is built from TRBV6-1 and TRBJ2-7, with 9 bases fitting TRBD2. Germline assignment: CDR1 MNHNS and CDR2 SASEGT. The CDR3 is 14 amino acids. The DNA for the CDR3 is TGTGCCAGCAGTGGGACTAGCGCAACCTACGGGCAGTACTTC. Its translation is CASSGTSATYGQYF.

This clonotype was recorded many times. The chain has TRBV10-1 and TRBJ2-2; D is ambiguous. CDR1 and CDR2 (germline): WNHNN, SYGVQD (reference sequence). The CDR3 sequence is 14 residues long. V lost 4 bases, J lost 0 bases, and 6 bases lay in between. The CDR3: CASSAQTNTGELFF. The CDR3 coding sequence is TGCGCCAGCAGTGCACAGACGAACACCGGGGAGCTGTTTTTT.